This TCR beta chain was observed in a study of OX40 agonist ivuxolimab in advanced cancers. The overall study: Treatment of patients was with ivuxolimab, an agonistic anti-OX40 (CD134) antibody. Broader study findings: Average numbers of expanded clones were greater in CD8+ T cells than in CD4+. With doses of 0.1 to 3.0 mg/kg, CD4+ and CD8+ blood T cells had undergone clonal expansion by week 6.

Comment on this clone: Its specificity is unknown.

The CDR3 is 13 residues long. CDR1 and CDR2 from the germline V gene are MNHNS and SASEGT. Trimming shortened V by 4 bases and J by 4 bases, and 9 bases separated the two germline ends. Any history of autoimmune disease or systemic immunosuppression disqualified patients. The protocol was immunoSEQ multiplex PCR, while the TCRdb copy is restricted to in-frame clones and leaves out a portion. The sample includes 40,000 to 60,000 clones, 60% to 85% of them seen just once. The gene calls are TRBV6-1 and TRBJ2-3; the D gene is possibly TRBD1 (5 bases). The sequence derives from an adult with an advanced solid tumor such as melanoma, head and neck, liver or kidney cancer. The sample here was CD4+ or CD8+ T cells sorted from blood, taken in a trial of the OX40 agonist ivuxolimab. The CDR3 DNA reads TGTGCCAGCAGTGCCCAGGGTGCAGATACGCAGTATTTT. This gives the protein CASSAQGADTQYF.